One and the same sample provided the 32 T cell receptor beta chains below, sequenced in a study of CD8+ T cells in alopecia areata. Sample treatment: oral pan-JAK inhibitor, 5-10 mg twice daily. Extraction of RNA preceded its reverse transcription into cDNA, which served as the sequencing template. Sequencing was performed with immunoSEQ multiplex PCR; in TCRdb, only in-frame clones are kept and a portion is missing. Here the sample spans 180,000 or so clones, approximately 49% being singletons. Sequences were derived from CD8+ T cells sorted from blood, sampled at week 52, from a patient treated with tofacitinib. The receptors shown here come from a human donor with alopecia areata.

The CDR3 DNA sequence: TGCAGCGTTGAAGATCTAAGCACCGGGGAGCTGTTTTTT. It translates to CSVEDLSTGELFF. The V gene is TRBV29-1, the J gene TRBJ2-2; no definite D call. The V gene lost 0 bases and the J gene lost 4 bases, with 6 bases spanning the gap. From germline, CDR1 is SQVTM and CDR2 ANQGSEA. This CDR3 is built from 13 residues.

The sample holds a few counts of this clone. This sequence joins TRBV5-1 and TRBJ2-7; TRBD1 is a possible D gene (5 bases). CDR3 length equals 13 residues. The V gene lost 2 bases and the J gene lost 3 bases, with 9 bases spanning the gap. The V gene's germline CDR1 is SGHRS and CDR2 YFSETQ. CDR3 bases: TGCGCCAGCAGCTTCGACAGTTTCTACGAGCAGTACTTC. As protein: CASSFDSFYEQYF. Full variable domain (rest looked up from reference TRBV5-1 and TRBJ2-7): KAGVTQTPRYLIKTRGQQVTLSCSPISGHRSVSWYQQTPGQGLQFLFEYFSETQRNKGNFPGRFSGRQFSNSRSEMNVSTLELGDSALYLCASSFDSFYEQYFGPGTRLTVT.

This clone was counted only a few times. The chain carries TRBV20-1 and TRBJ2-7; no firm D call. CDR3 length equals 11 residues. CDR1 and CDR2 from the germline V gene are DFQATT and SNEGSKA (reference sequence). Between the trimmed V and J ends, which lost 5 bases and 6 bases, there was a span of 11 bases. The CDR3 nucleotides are TGCAGTGCTCCCCACTCCGGCGAGCAGTACTTC. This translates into CSAPHSGEQYF.

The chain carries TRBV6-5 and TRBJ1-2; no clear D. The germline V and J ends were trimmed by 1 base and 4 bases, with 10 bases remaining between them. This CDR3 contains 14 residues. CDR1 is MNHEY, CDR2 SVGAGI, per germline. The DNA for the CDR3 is TGTGCCAGCAGTTACTTCGGCCAGACCTATGGCTACACCTTC. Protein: CASSYFGQTYGYTF.

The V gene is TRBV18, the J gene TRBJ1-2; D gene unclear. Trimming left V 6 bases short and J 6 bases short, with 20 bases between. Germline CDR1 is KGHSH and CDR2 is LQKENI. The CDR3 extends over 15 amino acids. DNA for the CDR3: TGTGCCAGCTCCCCGGAGGTGACGGGCAAACATGGCTACACCTTC. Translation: CASSPEVTGKHGYTF.

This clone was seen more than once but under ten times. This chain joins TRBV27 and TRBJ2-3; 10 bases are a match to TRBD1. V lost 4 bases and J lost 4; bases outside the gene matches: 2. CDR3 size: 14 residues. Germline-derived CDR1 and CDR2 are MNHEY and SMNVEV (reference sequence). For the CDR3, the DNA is TGTGCCAGCAGTTACGGGACAGGGGCAGATACGCAGTATTTT. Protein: CASSYGTGADTQYF.

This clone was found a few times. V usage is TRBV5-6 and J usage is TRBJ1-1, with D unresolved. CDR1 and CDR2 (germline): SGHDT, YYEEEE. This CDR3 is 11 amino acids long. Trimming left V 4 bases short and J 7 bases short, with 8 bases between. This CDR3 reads CASSLANEAFF. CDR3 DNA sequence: TGTGCCAGCAGCCTAGCGAATGAAGCTTTCTTT. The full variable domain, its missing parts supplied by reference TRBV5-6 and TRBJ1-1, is DAGVTQSPTHLIKTRGQQVTLRCSPKSGHDTVSWYQQALGQGPQFIFQYYEEEERQRGNFPDRFSGHQFPNYSSELNVNALLLGDSALYLCASSLANEAFFGQGTRLTVV.

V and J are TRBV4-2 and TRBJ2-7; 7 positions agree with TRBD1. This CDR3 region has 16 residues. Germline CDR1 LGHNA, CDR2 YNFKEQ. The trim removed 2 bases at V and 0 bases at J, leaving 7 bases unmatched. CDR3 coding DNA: TGTGCCAGCAGCCAAAATACAGGGGATAGCTCCTACGAGCAGTACTTC. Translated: CASSQNTGDSSYEQYF.

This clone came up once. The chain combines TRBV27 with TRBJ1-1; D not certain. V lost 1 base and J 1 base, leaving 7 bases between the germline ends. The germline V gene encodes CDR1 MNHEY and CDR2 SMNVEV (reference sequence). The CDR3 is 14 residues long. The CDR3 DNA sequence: TGTGCCAGCAGTTTATATCCGGGGAACACTGAAGCTTTCTTT. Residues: CASSLYPGNTEAFF.

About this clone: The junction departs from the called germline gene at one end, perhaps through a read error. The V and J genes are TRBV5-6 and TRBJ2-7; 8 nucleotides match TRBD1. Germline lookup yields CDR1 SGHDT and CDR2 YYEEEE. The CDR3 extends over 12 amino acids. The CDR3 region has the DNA TGTGCCAGCAGCACGTTAAGGGACAGGATCAACTTC. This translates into CASSTLRDRINF.

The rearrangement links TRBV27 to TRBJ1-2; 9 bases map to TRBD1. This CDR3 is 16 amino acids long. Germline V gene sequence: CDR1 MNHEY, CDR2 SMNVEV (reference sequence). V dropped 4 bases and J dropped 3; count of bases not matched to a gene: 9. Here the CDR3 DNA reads TGTGCCAGCAGTTCGACAGGGGGTCCTACTCACTATGGCTACACCTTC. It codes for CASSSTGGPTHYGYTF.

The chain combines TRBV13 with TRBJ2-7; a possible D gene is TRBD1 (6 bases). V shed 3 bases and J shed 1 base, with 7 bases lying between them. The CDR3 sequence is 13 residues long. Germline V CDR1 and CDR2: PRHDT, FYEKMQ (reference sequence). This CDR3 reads CASSLGASYEQYF. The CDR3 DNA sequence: TGTGCCAGCAGCTTGGGGGCGTCCTACGAGCAGTACTTC. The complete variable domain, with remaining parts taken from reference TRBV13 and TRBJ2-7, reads AAGVIQSPRHLIKEKRETATLKCYPIPRHDTVYWYQQGPGQDPQFLISFYEKMQSDKGSIPDRFSAQQFSDYHSELNMSSLELGDSALYFCASSLGASYEQYFGPGTRLTVT.

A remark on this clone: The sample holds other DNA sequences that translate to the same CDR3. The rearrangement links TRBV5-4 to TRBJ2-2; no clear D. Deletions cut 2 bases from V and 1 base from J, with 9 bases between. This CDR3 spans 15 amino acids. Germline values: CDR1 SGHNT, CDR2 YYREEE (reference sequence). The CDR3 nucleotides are TGTGCCAGCAGCTTAAAGGGAAAGAACACCGGGGAGCTGTTTTTT. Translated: CASSLKGKNTGELFF.

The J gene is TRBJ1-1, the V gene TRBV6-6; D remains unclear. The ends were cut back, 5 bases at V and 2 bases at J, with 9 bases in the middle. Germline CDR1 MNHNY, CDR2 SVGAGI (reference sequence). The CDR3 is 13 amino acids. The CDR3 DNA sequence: TGTGCCAGCAGTACCCCATCTAACACTGAAGCTTTCTTT. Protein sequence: CASSTPSNTEAFF.

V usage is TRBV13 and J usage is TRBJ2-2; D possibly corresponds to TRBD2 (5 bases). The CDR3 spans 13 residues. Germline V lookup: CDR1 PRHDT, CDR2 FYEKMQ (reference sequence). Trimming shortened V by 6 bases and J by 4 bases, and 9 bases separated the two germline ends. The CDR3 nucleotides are TGTGCCAGCAGTCCCGAGGGCACCGGGGAGCTGTTTTTT. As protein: CASSPEGTGELFF.

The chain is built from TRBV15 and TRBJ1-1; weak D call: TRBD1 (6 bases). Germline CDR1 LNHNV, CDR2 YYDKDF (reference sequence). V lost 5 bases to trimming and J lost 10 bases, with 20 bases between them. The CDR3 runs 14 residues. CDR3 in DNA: TGTGCCACCAGCCCTTACAGGGAACTGAGAGGAGCTTTCTTT. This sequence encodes CATSPYRELRGAFF.

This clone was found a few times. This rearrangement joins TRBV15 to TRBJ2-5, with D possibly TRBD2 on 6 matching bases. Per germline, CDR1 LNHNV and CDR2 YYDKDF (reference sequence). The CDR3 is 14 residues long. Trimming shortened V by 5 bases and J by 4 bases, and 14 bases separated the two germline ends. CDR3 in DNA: TGTGCCACCAGCCGTCGTATGGGGGGAGAGACCCAGTACTTC. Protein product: CATSRRMGGETQYF.

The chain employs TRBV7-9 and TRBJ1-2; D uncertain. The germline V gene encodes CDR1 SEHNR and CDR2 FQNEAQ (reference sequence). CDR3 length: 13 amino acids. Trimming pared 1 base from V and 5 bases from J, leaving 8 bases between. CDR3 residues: CASSLGTVYGYTF. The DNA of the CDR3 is TGTGCCAGCAGCTTAGGGACGGTGTATGGCTACACCTTC.

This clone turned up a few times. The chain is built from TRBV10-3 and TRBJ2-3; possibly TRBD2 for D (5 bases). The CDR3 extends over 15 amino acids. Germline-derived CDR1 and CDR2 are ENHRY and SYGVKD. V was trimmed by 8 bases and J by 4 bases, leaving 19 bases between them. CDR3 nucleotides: TGTGCCATCTACGACCCGCCCAGCGGAGCAGATACGCAGTATTTT. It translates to CAIYDPPSGADTQYF.

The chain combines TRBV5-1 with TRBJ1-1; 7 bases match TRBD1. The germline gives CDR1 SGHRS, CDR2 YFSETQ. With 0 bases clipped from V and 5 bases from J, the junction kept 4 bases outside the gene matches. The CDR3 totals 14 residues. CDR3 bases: TGCGCCAGCAGCTTGGGACAGGGAATTACTGAAGCTTTCTTT. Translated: CASSLGQGITEAFF.

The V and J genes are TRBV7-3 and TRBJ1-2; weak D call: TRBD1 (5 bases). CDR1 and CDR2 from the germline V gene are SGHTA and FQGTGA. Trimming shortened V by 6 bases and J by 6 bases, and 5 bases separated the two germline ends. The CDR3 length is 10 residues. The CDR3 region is CASRGDGYTF. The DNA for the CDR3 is TGTGCCAGCAGAGGGGATGGCTACACCTTC.

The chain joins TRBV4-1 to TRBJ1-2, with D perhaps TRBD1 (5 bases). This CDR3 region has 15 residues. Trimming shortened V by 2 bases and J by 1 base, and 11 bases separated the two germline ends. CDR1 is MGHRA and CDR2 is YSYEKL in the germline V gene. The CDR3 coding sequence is TGCGCCAGCAGCCAATCCACAGGAATTAACTATGGCTACACCTTC. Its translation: CASSQSTGINYGYTF.

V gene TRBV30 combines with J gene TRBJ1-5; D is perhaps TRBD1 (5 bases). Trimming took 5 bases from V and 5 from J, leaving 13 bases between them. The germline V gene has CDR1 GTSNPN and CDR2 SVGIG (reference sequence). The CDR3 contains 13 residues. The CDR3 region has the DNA TGTGCCTGGGCGTCACAGGCCTATCAGCCCCAGCATTTT. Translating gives CAWASQAYQPQHF.

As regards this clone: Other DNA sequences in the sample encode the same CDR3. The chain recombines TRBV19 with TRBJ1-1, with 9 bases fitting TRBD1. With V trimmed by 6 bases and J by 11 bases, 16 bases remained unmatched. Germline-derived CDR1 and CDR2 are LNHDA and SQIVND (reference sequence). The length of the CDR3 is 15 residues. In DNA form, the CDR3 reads TGTGCCAGTAGCGATGACGACAGGGGGAATCTCGCGGCTTTCTTT. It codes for CASSDDDRGNLAAFF.

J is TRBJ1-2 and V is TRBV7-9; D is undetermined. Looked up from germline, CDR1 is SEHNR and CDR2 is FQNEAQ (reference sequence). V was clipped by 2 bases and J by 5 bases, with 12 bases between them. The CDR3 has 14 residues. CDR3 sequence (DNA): TGTGCCAGCAGCTTATCGATACAAAATTATGGCTACACCTTC. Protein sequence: CASSLSIQNYGYTF. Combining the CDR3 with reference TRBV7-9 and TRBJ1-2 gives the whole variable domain DTGVSQNPRHKITKRGQNVTFRCDPISEHNRLYWYRQTLGQGPEFLTYFQNEAQLEKSRLLSDRFSAERPKGSFSTLEIQRTEQGDSAMYLCASSLSIQNYGYTFGSGTRLTVV.

CDR3 loop: CASRANTFAYEQYF. CDR3 bases: TGCGCCAGCCGTGCGAATACCTTTGCCTACGAGCAGTACTTC. The chain links TRBV5-1 to TRBJ2-7; no definite D call. The CDR3 covers 14 residues. The germline V gene has CDR1 SGHRS and CDR2 YFSETQ. V shed 7 bases and J shed 2 bases, with 16 bases lying between them.

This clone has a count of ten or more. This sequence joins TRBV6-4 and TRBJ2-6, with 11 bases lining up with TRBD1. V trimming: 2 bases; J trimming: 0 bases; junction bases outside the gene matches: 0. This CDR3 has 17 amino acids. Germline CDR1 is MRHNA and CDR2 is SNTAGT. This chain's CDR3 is CASSDGTGGSGANVLTF. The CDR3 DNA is TGTGCCAGCAGTGACGGGACAGGGGGCTCTGGGGCCAACGTCCTGACTTTC.

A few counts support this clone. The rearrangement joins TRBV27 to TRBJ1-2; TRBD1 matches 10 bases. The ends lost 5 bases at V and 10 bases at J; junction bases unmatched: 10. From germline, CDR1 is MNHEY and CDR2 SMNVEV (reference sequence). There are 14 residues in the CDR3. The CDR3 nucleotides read TGTGCCAGCAGTGTCCTCGGGGGACAGGGGTACTACACCTTC. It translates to CASSVLGGQGYYTF.

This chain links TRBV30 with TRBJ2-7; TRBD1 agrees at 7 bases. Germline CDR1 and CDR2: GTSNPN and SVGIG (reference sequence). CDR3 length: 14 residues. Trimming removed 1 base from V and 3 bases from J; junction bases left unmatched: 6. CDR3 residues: CAWSAPRDSYEQYF. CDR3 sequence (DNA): TGTGCCTGGAGTGCTCCACGGGACAGCTACGAGCAGTACTTC. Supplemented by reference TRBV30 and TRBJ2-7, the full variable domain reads SQTIHQWPATLVQPVGSPLSLECTVEGTSNPNLYWYRQAAGRGLQLLFYSVGIGQISSEVPQNLSASRPQDRQFILSSKKLLLSDSGFYLCAWSAPRDSYEQYFGPGTRLTVT.

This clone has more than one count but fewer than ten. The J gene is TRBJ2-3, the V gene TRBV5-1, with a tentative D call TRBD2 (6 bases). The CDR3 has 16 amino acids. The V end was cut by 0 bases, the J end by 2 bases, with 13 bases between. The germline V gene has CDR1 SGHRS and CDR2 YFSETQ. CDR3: CASSLGIADLTDTQYF. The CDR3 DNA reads TGCGCCAGCAGCTTGGGGATAGCGGATCTCACAGATACGCAGTATTTT.

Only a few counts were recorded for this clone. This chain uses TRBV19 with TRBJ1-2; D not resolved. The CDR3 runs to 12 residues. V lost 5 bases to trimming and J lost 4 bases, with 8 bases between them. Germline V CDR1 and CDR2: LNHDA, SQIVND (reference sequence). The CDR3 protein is CASSDGLYGYTF. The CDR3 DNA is TGTGCCAGTAGTGACGGACTCTATGGCTACACCTTC.

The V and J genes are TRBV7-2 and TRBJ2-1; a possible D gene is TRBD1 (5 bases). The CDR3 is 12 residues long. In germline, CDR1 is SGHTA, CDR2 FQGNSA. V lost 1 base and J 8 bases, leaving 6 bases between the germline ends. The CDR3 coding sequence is TGTGCCAGCAGCTTAGGGGGCCATGAGCAGTTCTTC. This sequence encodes CASSLGGHEQFF.